The entry below describes one T cell receptor (beta chain). This sample stems from a study of T cells in Graves' hyperthyroidism and ophthalmopathy. From RNA transcripts, TCR beta CDR3 regions were amplified. HTBI primers were the set used in a first-round RT-PCR of the TCR CDR3. Via MiXCR, TCRdb re-called the multiplex PCR reads, giving one row per CDR3 protein. This table has nearly 600,000 distinct CDR3 sequences, around 13% appearing once. The V gene lost 1 base and the J gene lost 0 bases, with 17 bases spanning the gap. The CDR3 is 18 residues long. CDR1 LGHNA and CDR2 YSLEER come from the germline V gene.

The rearrangement uses TRBV4-3 and TRBJ2-3; a weak D match, TRBD2 (6 bases). The sample taken for sequencing was blood. This clonotype was sampled from a woman aged 25 to 39 with Graves' hyperthyroidism that later progressed to Graves' ophthalmopathy. The CDR3 nucleotides are TGCGCCAGCAGCCAAGTGGGATCGGGGGTGTATAGCACAGATACGCAGTATTTT. Protein: CASSQVGSGVYSTDTQYF.